The sequence of this TCR beta chain was determined in a study of OX40 agonist ivuxolimab in advanced cancers. About the research overall: Past anti-PD-1, anti-PD-L1 or anti-CTLA-4 therapy was accepted, and approximately 40% had received some.

Measured with immunoSEQ multiplex PCR; TCRdb has only the in-frame clones, and not every one. The sample shows 75,000 to 100,000 clones, 84% of them seen only once. Trimming cost V 4 bases and J 2 bases, with 8 bases left between them. Germline CDR1 is LGHNT and CDR2 is FRNRAP. The CDR3 extends over 13 amino acids. V is TRBV12-5 and J is TRBJ1-2; D remains ambiguous. The source of this sequence is an adult with an advanced solid tumor such as melanoma, head and neck, liver or kidney cancer. Sequenced here: CD4+ or CD8+ T cells sorted from blood, sampled in a trial of the OX40 agonist ivuxolimab. The CDR3 is CASGSGGNYGYTF. CDR3 DNA: TGTGCTAGTGGTTCAGGAGGAAACTATGGCTACACCTTC.